Below are 26 T cell receptor beta chains sequenced from a single sample in a study of T-cell reconstitution after alpha-beta-depleted transplantation in children. As it was prepared, the TCRbeta library received unique molecular identifiers. TCRdb re-derived calls from the PCR reads in MiXCR, one entry per CDR3 protein. This table has over 150,000 distinct CDR3 sequences, roughly 6.6% appearing once. Sequenced here: PBMCs, sampled before TCRalphabeta/CD19-depleted stem cell transplant. The receptors stem from a boy younger than 10 with acute lymphoblastic leukemia, due to receive a stem cell transplant.

There are many counts of this clonotype. V usage is TRBV12-3 or TRBV12-4 and J usage is TRBJ2-1; no clear D gene. The CDR3 is made up of 13 amino acids. The ends were cut back, 2 bases at V and 8 bases at J, with 10 bases in the middle. The CDR3 nucleotides read TGTGCCAGCAGTTTAAGGGCTGGCTATGAGCAGTTCTTC. This translates into CASSLRAGYEQFF.

The rearrangement uses TRBV6-6 and TRBJ1-5; tentative D call: TRBD1 (5 bases). The CDR3 spans 13 residues. Germline assignment: CDR1 MNHNY and CDR2 SVGAGI (reference sequence). Trimming cost V 11 bases and J 3 bases, with 14 bases left between them. DNA for the CDR3: TGTGCCGTCCAGAGGGGTGACAATCAGCCCCAGCATTTT. Protein product: CAVQRGDNQPQHF.

Many counts were recorded for this clonotype. The chain combines TRBV4-3 with TRBJ2-3; the D gene is possibly TRBD1 (5 bases). Germline CDR1 and CDR2: LGHNA and YSLEER. CDR3 length: 15 residues. V was shortened by 1 base and J by 4 bases, with 12 bases between the two germline ends. This chain's CDR3 is CASSQVSGIADTQYF. CDR3 nucleotides: TGCGCCAGCAGCCAAGTATCAGGGATCGCAGATACGCAGTATTTT.

This clonotype was counted many times. V and J are TRBV3-1 and TRBJ2-5, with D tentatively TRBD1 (6 bases). CDR3 size: 15 residues. Germline V gene data show CDR1 as LGHDT and CDR2 as YNNKEL (reference sequence). V lost 1 base, J lost 5 bases, and 14 bases lay in between. The CDR3 sequence: CASSQGDRGHETQYF. Here the CDR3 DNA reads TGTGCCAGCAGCCAAGGTGATCGGGGACACGAGACCCAGTACTTC.

This clonotype was recorded at least ten times. V gene TRBV28 combines with J gene TRBJ2-3; D remains ambiguous. With 5 bases removed from V and 5 bases from J, the gap between germline ends came to 17 bases. Germline V gives CDR1 MDHEN, CDR2 SYDVKM. The CDR3 covers 15 residues. As DNA, the CDR3 is TGTGCCAGCAGTCCCTCCTGGGCAGCCAGAGATACGCAGTATTTT. Its protein is CASSPSWAARDTQYF.

This clonotype was counted only a few times. The chain employs TRBV18 and TRBJ1-3; D is perhaps TRBD1 (6 bases). CDR1 and CDR2 (germline): KGHSH, LQKENI. This CDR3 contains 14 residues. The ends were cut back, 3 bases at V and 4 bases at J, with 10 bases in the middle. The CDR3 is CASSPDGQGNTIYF. For the CDR3, the DNA is TGTGCCAGCTCACCCGACGGACAGGGAAACACCATATATTTT. Drawing the rest from reference TRBV18 and TRBJ1-3, the complete variable domain is NAGVMQNPRHLVRRRGQEARLRCSPMKGHSHVYWYRQLPEEGLKFMVYLQKENIIDESGMPKERFSAEFPKEGPSILRIQQVVRGDSAAYFCASSPDGQGNTIYFGEGSWLTVV.

This clonotype was observed many times. Its ends do not fully match the called genes, so a read error is possible. The chain couples TRBV7-7 to TRBJ2-3, with D perhaps TRBD2 (6 bases). Germline lookup yields CDR1 SSHAT and CDR2 FNYEAQ (reference sequence). The CDR3 consists of 14 residues. CDR3 protein: CASSPDYDADTQYF. The CDR3 DNA sequence: TGTGCTAGCAGTCCGGACTACGACGCAGATACGCAGTATTTT.

The chain combines TRBV28 with TRBJ2-7; 8 bases agree with TRBD2. The germline V gene has CDR1 MDHEN and CDR2 SYDVKM. V was pared by 7 bases and J by 3 bases, with 5 bases of the junction left unmatched. This CDR3 region has 13 residues. DNA of the CDR3: TGTGCCAGCACTCGGGGGGGGGTCTACGAGCAGTACTTC. Amino acids: CASTRGGVYEQYF.

This clonotype was picked up many times. This rearrangement joins TRBV2 to TRBJ2-3; either TRBD1 or TRBD2 may fit D (5 bases each). Between the trimmed V and J ends, which lost 4 bases and 4 bases, there was a span of 12 bases. The CDR3 length is 14 residues. Germline V gives CDR1 SNHLY, CDR2 FYNNEI. The CDR3 sequence is CASSVGEGPDTQYF. CDR3 in DNA: TGTGCCAGCAGTGTGGGCGAGGGGCCAGATACGCAGTATTTT.

This clonotype was observed at least ten times. The chain has TRBV20-1 and TRBJ1-6; 8 bases line up with TRBD1. V was pared by 5 bases and J by 7 bases, with 7 bases of the junction left unmatched. The CDR3 sequence is 14 residues long. CDR1 and CDR2 (germline): DFQATT, SNEGSKA (reference sequence). The CDR3 bases are TGCAGTGCTTACCGGCAGGGGGCGAATTCACCCCTCCACTTT. Translating gives CSAYRQGANSPLHF.

At least ten counts were recorded for this clonotype. The chain employs TRBV28 and TRBJ2-1; weak D call: TRBD1 (5 bases). Trimming removed 6 bases at V and 3 bases at J, with 12 bases between. In germline, CDR1 is MDHEN, CDR2 SYDVKM. This CDR3 spans 14 amino acids. CDR3 nucleotides: TGTGCCAGCAGGACTTCCCAGGGCTACAATGAGCAGTTCTTC. Residues: CASRTSQGYNEQFF.

This clonotype was seen ten or more times. The chain is built from TRBV7-9 and TRBJ2-3; unclear D gene. The V end was cut by 10 bases, the J end by 3 bases, with 5 bases between. This CDR3 is built from 10 residues. Germline V gene data show CDR1 as SEHNR and CDR2 as FQNEAQ (reference sequence). The CDR3 loop is CATETDTQYF. CDR3 DNA: TGTGCCACCGAAACAGATACGCAGTATTTT.

J is TRBJ2-1 and V is TRBV6-2 or TRBV6-3, with 7 bases fitting TRBD2. The CDR3 is made up of 14 amino acids. CDR1 and CDR2 from the germline V gene are MNHEY and SVGEGT. V shed 4 bases and J 7 bases; nucleotides not matched to a gene: 7. The DNA for the CDR3 is TGTGCCAGCAGTTTACACCGACTAGCAAATGAGCAGTTCTTC. It specifies CASSLHRLANEQFF.

The rearrangement joins TRBV29-1 to TRBJ1-1; 8 bases fit TRBD1. CDR3 length equals 15 residues. The V segment lost 3 bases and the J segment 4 bases; nucleotides outside the gene matches: 10. In germline, CDR1 is SQVTM, CDR2 ANQGSEA. DNA of the CDR3: TGCAGCGTTGAGGGGCAGGGGGCGGGTAGCACTGAAGCTTTCTTT. This gives the protein CSVEGQGAGSTEAFF.

In its sample, this clonotype was seen a few times. The chain has TRBV12-3 or TRBV12-4 and TRBJ1-2; a possible D gene is TRBD1 (5 bases). CDR3 length: 12 residues. Deletions cut 4 bases from V and 2 bases from J, with 5 bases between. The CDR3 coding sequence is TGTGCCAGCAGTTGGGACAACTATGGCTACACCTTC. Its translation: CASSWDNYGYTF.

This clonotype appeared many times. V and J are TRBV28 and TRBJ2-7; TRBD1 matches at 8 bases. This CDR3 comprises 13 residues. Germline lookup yields CDR1 MDHEN and CDR2 SYDVKM. The trim removed 11 bases at V and 0 bases at J, leaving 6 bases unmatched. The CDR3 DNA reads TGTGCCGTTCAACAGGGGGGCTCCTACGAGCAGTACTTC. It codes for CAVQQGGSYEQYF.

The V call is TRBV4-3, the J call TRBJ2-5, with 12 nucleotides matching TRBD2. CDR3 size: 16 residues. Trimming at V came to 4 bases and at J to 2 bases, leaving 5 bases not matched to a gene. Germline CDR1 LGHNA, CDR2 YSLEER. For the CDR3, the DNA is TGCGCCAGCAGCCGCACCGGGACTAGCGGGCAAGAGACCCAGTACTTC. This translates into CASSRTGTSGQETQYF.

Note on this clonotype: A much larger clone differs from this one at a single base, so this may be a read error. The V and J genes are TRBV7-2 and TRBJ2-3, with 9 positions matching TRBD2. The CDR3 runs to 15 residues. V gave up 4 bases and J gave up 4 bases; unmatched junction bases: 6. Germline V lookup: CDR1 SGHTA, CDR2 FQGNSA. The CDR3 region is CASSSSGGSSDTQYF. The CDR3 coding sequence is TGTGCCAGCAGCTCAAGCGGGGGGTCATCAGATACGCAGTATTTT.

J is TRBJ1-1 and V is TRBV7-3, with 7 bases that match TRBD1. The CDR3 is 14 residues long. The trim removed 0 bases at V and 6 bases at J, leaving 4 bases unmatched. CDR1 is SGHTA and CDR2 is FQGTGA in the germline V gene. The CDR3 here is CASSLTGGVAEAFF. The CDR3 nucleotides are TGTGCCAGCAGCTTAACAGGGGGCGTCGCTGAAGCTTTCTTT.

This clonotype was recorded at least ten times. The chain couples TRBV27 to TRBJ2-5, with 12 bases that match TRBD2. This CDR3 region has 16 residues. CDR1 is MNHEY, CDR2 SMNVEV, per germline (reference sequence). Trimming removed 5 bases from V and 6 bases from J; junction bases left unmatched: 10. The CDR3 sequence: CASSPRPGLAGKTQYF. Here the CDR3 DNA reads TGTGCCAGCAGTCCCCGTCCCGGACTAGCGGGGAAGACCCAGTACTTC.

This clonotype has ten or more counts. The rearrangement links TRBV7-3 to TRBJ2-2, with D perhaps assigned TRBD1 or TRBD2 (5 bases each). CDR1 and CDR2 (germline): SGHTA, FQGTGA. Trimming left V 5 bases short and J 0 bases short, with 16 bases between. The CDR3 extends over 17 amino acids. As DNA, the CDR3 is TGTGCCAGCAGCCCAGCATGGGGGACGCCGAACACCGGGGAGCTGTTTTTT. This codes for CASSPAWGTPNTGELFF.

This clonotype was recorded at least ten times. The rearrangement uses TRBV7-2 and TRBJ1-2, with no clear D. The CDR3 runs 12 residues. Germline V gene lookup returns CDR1 SGHTA and CDR2 FQGNSA. V lost 5 bases and J lost 4, with 8 bases in between. CDR3 region: CASSQNTYGYTF. CDR3 in DNA: TGTGCCAGCAGCCAAAATACCTATGGCTACACCTTC.

This clonotype occurred many times. The CDR3 coding sequence is TGTGCCAGCAGTGAGCGGAGGGAAGCTTTCTTT. Translation gives CASSERREAFF. The gene calls are TRBV25-1 and TRBJ1-1; D not certain. The CDR3 is 11 amino acids. Trimming stripped 3 bases from V and 8 bases from J, with 7 bases between. Germline V gene sequence: CDR1 MGHDK, CDR2 SYGVNS.

This clonotype was observed many times. This chain links TRBV7-9 with TRBJ2-7, with D tentatively TRBD2 (5 bases). Trimming left V 3 bases short and J 0 bases short, with 12 bases between. Germline V gene lookup returns CDR1 SEHNR and CDR2 FQNEAQ (reference sequence). The CDR3 runs 15 residues. The CDR3 DNA sequence: TGTGCCAGCAGCTTCGCCGACGGACTCTCCTACGAGCAGTACTTC. Translation gives CASSFADGLSYEQYF.

The chain combines TRBV7-9 with TRBJ2-1, with TRBD1 matching over 8 bases. Trimming cost V 8 bases and J 3 bases; bases outside gene matches: 6. The CDR3 covers 14 residues. Germline values: CDR1 SEHNR, CDR2 FQNEAQ (reference sequence). Written as DNA, the CDR3 is TGTGCCAGCGGGCCCGGGACAGGCTACAATGAGCAGTTCTTC. Protein sequence: CASGPGTGYNEQFF.

In its sample, this clonotype was seen many times. The chain uses TRBV12-3 or TRBV12-4 and TRBJ1-5, with D unclear. CDR3 length: 17 amino acids. V dropped 2 bases and J dropped 0 bases, with 14 bases sitting between them. CDR3 protein: CASSLSGGTYSNQPQHF. The CDR3 DNA follows: TGTGCCAGCAGTTTAAGTGGCGGAACATATAGCAATCAGCCCCAGCATTTT.